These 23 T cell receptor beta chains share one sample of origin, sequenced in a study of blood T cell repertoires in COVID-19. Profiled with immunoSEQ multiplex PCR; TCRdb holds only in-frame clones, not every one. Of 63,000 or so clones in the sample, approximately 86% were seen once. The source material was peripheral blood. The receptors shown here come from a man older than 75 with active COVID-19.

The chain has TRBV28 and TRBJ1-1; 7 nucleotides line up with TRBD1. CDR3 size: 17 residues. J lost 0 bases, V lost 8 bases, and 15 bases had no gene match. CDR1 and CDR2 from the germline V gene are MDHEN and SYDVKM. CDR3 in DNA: TGTGCCAGCTACCAAAGACAGGGTAAAAGGGTGAACACTGAAGCTTTCTTT. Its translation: CASYQRQGKRVNTEAFF.

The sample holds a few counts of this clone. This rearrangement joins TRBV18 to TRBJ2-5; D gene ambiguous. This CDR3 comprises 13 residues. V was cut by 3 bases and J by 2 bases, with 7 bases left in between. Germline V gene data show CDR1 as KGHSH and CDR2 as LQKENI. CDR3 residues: CASSPNRQETQYF. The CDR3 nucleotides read TGTGCCAGCTCACCCAACAGACAAGAGACCCAGTACTTC.

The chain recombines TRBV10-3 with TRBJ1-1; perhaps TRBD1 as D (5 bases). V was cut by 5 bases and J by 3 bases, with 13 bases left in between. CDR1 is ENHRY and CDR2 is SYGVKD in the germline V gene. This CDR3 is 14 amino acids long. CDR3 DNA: TGTGCCATCAGTCCCGCGGGGCGCGACACTGAAGCTTTCTTT. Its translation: CAISPAGRDTEAFF.

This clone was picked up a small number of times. The CDR3 bases are TGTGCCAGCAGCCAAGGGACAGGGGGTGCCTACGAGCAGTACTTC. This translates into CASSQGTGGAYEQYF. The J gene is TRBJ2-7, the V gene TRBV7-7; 11 positions agree with TRBD1. After removal of 5 bases from V and 2 bases from J, the junction contained 5 bases not matched to a gene. The CDR3 runs 15 residues. CDR1 and CDR2 from the germline V gene are SSHAT and FNYEAQ (reference sequence).

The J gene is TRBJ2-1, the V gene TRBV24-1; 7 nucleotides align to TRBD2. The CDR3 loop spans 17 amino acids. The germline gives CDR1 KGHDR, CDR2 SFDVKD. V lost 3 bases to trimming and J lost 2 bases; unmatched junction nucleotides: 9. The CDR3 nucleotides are TGTGCCACCAGTGATGAAAGGAGCGGGACCCCCTACAATGAGCAGTTCTTC. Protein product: CATSDERSGTPYNEQFF.

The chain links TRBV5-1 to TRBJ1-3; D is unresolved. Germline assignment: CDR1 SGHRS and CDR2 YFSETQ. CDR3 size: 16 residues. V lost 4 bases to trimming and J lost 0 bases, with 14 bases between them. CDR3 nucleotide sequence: TGCGCCAGCAGCCCGACGACTGGCGTCTCTGGAAACACCATATATTTT. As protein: CASSPTTGVSGNTIYF.

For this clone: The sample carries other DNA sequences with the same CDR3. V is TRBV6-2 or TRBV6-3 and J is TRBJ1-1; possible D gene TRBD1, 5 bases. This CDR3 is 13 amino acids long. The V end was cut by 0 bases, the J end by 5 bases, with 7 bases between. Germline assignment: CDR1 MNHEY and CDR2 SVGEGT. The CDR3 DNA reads TGTGCCAGCAGTTACTCGGGGGGAACTGAAGCTTTCTTT. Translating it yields CASSYSGGTEAFF.

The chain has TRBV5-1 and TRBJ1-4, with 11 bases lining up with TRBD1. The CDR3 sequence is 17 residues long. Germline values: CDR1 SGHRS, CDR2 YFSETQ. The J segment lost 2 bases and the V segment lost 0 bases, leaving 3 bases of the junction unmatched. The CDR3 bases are TGCGCCAGCAGCTTGGGAGGGACAGGGGGGACTAATGAAAAACTGTTTTTT. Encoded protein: CASSLGGTGGTNEKLFF.

The CDR3 reads CASSPLQGGTEAFF. CDR3 sequence (DNA): TGTGCCAGCAGCCCCCTTCAGGGAGGAACTGAAGCTTTCTTT. The chain carries TRBV27 and TRBJ1-1, with a tentative D call TRBD1 (5 bases). The germline V gene has CDR1 MNHEY and CDR2 SMNVEV (reference sequence). The CDR3 consists of 14 residues. Trimming took off 6 bases at V and 5 bases at J, with 16 bases between the two ends.

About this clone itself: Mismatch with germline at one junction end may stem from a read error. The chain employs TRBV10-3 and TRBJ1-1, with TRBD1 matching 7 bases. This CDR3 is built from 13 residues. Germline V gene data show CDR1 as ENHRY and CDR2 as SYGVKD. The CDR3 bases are TGTGCCACCACGCCGGACAGGAACTCTGAAGCTTTCTTT. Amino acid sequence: CATTPDRNSEAFF.

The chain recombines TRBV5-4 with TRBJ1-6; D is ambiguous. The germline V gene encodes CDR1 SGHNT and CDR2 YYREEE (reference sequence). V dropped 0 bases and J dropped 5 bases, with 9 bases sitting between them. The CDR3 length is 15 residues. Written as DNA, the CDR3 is TGTGCCAGCAGCTTGGCCTCGGGAAATAATTCACCCCTCCACTTT. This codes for CASSLASGNNSPLHF. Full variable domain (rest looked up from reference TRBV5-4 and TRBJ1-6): ETGVTQSPTHLIKTRGQQVTLRCSSQSGHNTVSWYQQALGQGPQFIFQYYREEENGRGNFPPRFSGLQFPNYSSELNVNALELDDSALYLCASSLASGNNSPLHFGNGTRLTVT.

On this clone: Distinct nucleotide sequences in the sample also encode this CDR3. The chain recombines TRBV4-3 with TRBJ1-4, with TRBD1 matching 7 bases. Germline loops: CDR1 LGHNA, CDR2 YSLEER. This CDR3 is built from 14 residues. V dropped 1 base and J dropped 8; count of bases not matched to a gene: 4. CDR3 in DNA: TGCGCCAGCAGCCAAGGACAGGGTGCGGAAAAACTGTTTTTT. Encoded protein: CASSQGQGAEKLFF.

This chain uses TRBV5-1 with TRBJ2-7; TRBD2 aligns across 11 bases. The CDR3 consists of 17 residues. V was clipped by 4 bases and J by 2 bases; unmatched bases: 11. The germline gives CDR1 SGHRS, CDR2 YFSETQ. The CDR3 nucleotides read TGCGCCAGCAGCGAGACCGGACCGACTAGCGGGGCCTACGAGCAGTACTTC. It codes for CASSETGPTSGAYEQYF.

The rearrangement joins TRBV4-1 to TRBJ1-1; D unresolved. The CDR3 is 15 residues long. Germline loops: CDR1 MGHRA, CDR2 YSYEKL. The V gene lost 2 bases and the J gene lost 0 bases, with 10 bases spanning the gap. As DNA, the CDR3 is TGCGCCAGCAGCCAAACAGCCATAATGAACACTGAAGCTTTCTTT. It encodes CASSQTAIMNTEAFF.

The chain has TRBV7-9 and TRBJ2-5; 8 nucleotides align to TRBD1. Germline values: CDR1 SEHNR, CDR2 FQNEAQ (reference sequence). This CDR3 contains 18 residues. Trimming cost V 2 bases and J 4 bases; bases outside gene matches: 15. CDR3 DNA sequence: TGTGCCAGCAGCTTAATCTCCGGGACAGGAGCTCGAAGAGAGACCCAGTACTTC. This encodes CASSLISGTGARRETQYF.

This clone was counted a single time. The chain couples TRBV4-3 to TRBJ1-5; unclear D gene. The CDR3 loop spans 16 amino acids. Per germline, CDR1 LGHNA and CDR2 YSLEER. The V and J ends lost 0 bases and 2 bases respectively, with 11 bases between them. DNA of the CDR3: TGCGCCAGCAGCCAAGAAAACGTGGCGGGCAATCAGCCCCAGCATTTT. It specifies CASSQENVAGNQPQHF.

Here the CDR3 DNA reads TGTGCCAGCAGCTTACCCCCTACGGGACTAGCATACAATGAGCAGTTCTTC. This translates into CASSLPPTGLAYNEQFF. The V and J genes are TRBV11-2 and TRBJ2-1; 9 bases align to TRBD2. J lost 4 bases, V lost 2 bases, and 9 bases had no gene match. Germline V lookup: CDR1 SGHAT, CDR2 FQNNGV. The CDR3 spans 17 residues.

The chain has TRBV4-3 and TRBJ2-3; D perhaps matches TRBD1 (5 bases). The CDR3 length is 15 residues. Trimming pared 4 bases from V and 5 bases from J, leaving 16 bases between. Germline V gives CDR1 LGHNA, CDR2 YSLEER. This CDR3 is CASSPRPRQKDTQYF. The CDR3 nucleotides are TGCGCCAGCAGCCCCCGACCGCGACAGAAAGATACGCAGTATTTT.

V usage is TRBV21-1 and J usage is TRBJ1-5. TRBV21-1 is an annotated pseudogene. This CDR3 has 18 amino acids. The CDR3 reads CASSPWGGEGLCNQPQHF. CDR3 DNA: TGTGCCAGCAGCCCCTGGGGGGGGGAAGGACTCTGCAATCAGCCCCAGCATTTT.

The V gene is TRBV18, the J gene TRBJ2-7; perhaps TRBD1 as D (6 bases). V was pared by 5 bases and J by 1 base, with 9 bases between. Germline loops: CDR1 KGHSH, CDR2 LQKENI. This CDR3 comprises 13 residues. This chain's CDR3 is CASSTDSSYEQYF. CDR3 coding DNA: TGTGCCAGCTCAACGGACAGTTCCTACGAGCAGTACTTC.

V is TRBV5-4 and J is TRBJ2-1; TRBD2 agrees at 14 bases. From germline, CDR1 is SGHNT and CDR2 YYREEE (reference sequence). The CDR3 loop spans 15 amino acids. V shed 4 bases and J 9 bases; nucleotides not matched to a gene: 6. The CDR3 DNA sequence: TGTGCCAGCAGCCGGACTAGCGGGAGGAGACGTGAGCAGTTCTTC. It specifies CASSRTSGRRREQFF.

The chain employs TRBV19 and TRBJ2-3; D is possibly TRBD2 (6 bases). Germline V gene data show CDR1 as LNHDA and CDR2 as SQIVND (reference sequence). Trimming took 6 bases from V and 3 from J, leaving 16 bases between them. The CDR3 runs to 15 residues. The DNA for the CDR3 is TGTGCCAGTAGGCCGCCGGGACTCCTAACAGATACGCAGTATTTT. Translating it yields CASRPPGLLTDTQYF.

This CDR3 reads CASSPSPGFTDTQYF. The CDR3 nucleotides read TGTGCCAGCAGTCCCTCCCCGGGGTTTACAGATACGCAGTATTTT. V and J are TRBV2 and TRBJ2-3; D is perhaps TRBD2 (5 bases). CDR1 and CDR2 (germline): SNHLY, FYNNEI. Deletions cut 5 bases from V and 3 bases from J, with 15 bases between. The CDR3 loop spans 15 amino acids.